Following are 3 T cell receptor beta chains from one sample sequenced in a study of breast tumors, draining lymph nodes, adjacent tissues. A single record per CDR3 protein comes from TCRdb applying MiXCR to the multiplex PCR reads. The repertoire holds 140,000 to 150,000 distinct CDR3 sequences, with 32% as singletons. Axillary draining lymph nodes of breast cancer patients supplied the node samples. Material for sequencing was axillary lymph node tissue. Every receptor here comes from a female donor with breast cancer. Some clones in this sample may be carry-over from other donors' samples.

This clonotype was observed a few times. This clone may be a read error of a much larger clone one base away. The rearrangement joins TRBV2 to TRBJ2-3, with unresolved D. Germline CDR1 and CDR2: SNHLY and FYNNEI. The CDR3 consists of 12 residues. V was trimmed by 11 bases and J by 2 bases, leaving 11 bases between them. The CDR3 coding sequence is TGTGCCGGCCGATTTTTCACAGATACGCAGTATTTT. The encoded protein is CAGRFFTDTQYF.

V and J are TRBV5-1 and TRBJ2-7; 9 nucleotides align to TRBD1. Per germline, CDR1 SGHRS and CDR2 YFSETQ. The CDR3 is 14 residues long. J was trimmed by 3 bases and V by 6 bases; bases with no gene match: 7. The DNA for the CDR3 is TGCGCCAGCATTCCAGAGGGACAGGGCTACGAGCAGTACTTC. This sequence encodes CASIPEGQGYEQYF. The full variable domain, its missing parts supplied by reference TRBV5-1 and TRBJ2-7, is KAGVTQTPRYLIKTRGQQVTLSCSPISGHRSVSWYQQTPGQGLQFLFEYFSETQRNKGNFPGRFSGRQFSNSRSEMNVSTLELGDSALYLCASIPEGQGYEQYFGPGTRLTVT.

Comment on this clonotype: It may be a read error: a sequence one base away is much more abundant. Here the CDR3 omits its conserved ending phenylalanine or tryptophan, so a read error is the likely source. The genes are TRBV6-5 and TRBJ1-2, with D tentatively TRBD1 (5 bases). The V end lost 2 bases, the J end lost 1 base, and 11 bases lay between the germline ends. Germline V gene data show CDR1 as MNHEY and CDR2 as SVGAGI. The CDR3 spans 15 residues. The CDR3 nucleotides read TGTGCCAGCAGTTACGGGGCAGACAATAACTATGGCTACACCCTC. Residues: CASSYGADNNYGYTL.